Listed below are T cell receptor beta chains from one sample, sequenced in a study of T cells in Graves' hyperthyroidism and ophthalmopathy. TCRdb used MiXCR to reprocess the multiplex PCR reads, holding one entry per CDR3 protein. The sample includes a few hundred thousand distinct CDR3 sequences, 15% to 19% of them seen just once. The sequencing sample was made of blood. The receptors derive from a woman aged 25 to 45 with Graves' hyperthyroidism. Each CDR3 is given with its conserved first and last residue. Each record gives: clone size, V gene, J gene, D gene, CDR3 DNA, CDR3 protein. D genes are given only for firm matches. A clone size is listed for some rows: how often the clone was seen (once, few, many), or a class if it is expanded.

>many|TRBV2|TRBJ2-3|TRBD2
TGTGCCAAGGGTCTAGCGGGCAGGGGAGATACGCAGTATTTT
CAKGLAGRGDTQYF
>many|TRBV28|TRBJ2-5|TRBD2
TGTGCCAGCAGTCCCGAGCTAGCGGGAGGGCAAGAGACCCAGTACTTC
CASSPELAGGQETQYF
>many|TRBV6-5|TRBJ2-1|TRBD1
TGTGCCAGCAGTTACGGGACAGGGGTTTGGAATGAGCAGTTCTTC
CASSYGTGVWNEQFF
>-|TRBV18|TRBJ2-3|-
TGTGCCAGCTCACCAAACCAGGGCACAGATACGCAGTATTTT
CASSPNQGTDTQYF
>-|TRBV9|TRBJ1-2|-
TGTGCCAGCAGCCAGGCTTTGACTGCCTATGGCTACACCTTC
CASSQALTAYGYTF
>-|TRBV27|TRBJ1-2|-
TGTGCCACGCACGGGGGAGACTATGGCTACACCTTC
CATHGGDYGYTF
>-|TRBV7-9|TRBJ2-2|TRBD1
TGTGCCAGCAGCCTTCACACGAAGGGGGCTAACACCGGGGAGCTGTTTTTT
CASSLHTKGANTGELFF
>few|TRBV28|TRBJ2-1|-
TGTGCCAGCAGTTTAGGGGGCAGAAGAAATTACAATGAGCAGTTCTTC
CASSLGGRRNYNEQFF
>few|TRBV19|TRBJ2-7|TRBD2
TGTGCCAGTAGTGCCAGACTAGCGGGGAGCTCCTACGAGCAGTACTTC
CASSARLAGSSYEQYF
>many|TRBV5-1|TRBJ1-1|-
TGCGCCAGCAGCACCGCAGGGAACACTGAAGCTTTCTTT
CASSTAGNTEAFF
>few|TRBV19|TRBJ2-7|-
TGTGCCAGTAGTATAGCCGGGGGTGGCGAGCAGTACTTC
CASSIAGGGEQYF
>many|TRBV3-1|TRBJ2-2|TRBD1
TGTGCCAGCAGCGCCCGGACAGGGCAAGGCGGGGAGCTGTTTTTT
CASSARTGQGGELFF
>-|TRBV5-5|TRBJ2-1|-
TGTGCCAGCAGCCCGGGGATCGGGCAGTTCTTC
CASSPGIGQFF
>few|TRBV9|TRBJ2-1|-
TGTGCCAGCAGCGCCCGTATCTCCTACAATGAGCAGTTCTTC
CASSARISYNEQFF
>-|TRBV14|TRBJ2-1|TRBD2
TGTGCCAGCAGCCAAGTTTCCCCGGGACTATCAAGCCAGAATGAGCAGTTCTTC
CASSQVSPGLSSQNEQFF
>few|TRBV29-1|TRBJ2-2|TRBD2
TGCAGCGTTTGGACTAGCGGGAGAGAGACCGGGGAGCTGTTTTTT
CSVWTSGRETGELFF
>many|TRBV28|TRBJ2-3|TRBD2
TGTGCCAGCAGCACTAGCGGGCGCACAGATACGCAGTATTTT
CASSTSGRTDTQYF
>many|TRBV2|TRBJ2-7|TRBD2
TGTGCCAGCAGCCCCACCAGGGTAGCGGGACCCCGCTCCTACGAGCAGTACTTC
CASSPTRVAGPRSYEQYF
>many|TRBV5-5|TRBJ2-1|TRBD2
TGTGCCAGCAGCTTGGCAGGCGGACTAGCGGGAGTTGAGCAGTTCTTC
CASSLAGGLAGVEQFF
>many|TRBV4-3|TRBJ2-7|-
TGCGCCAGCAGCCAAGATTTTCCGTATAGCCTAACCTACGAGCAGTACTTC
CASSQDFPYSLTYEQYF
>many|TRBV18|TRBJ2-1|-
TGTGCCAGCTCACCATCGAATTATGAGCAGTTCTTC
CASSPSNYEQFF
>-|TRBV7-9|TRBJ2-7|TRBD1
TGTGCCAGCGCCCCCGTTACCCAGGGGGCTGTTCGCCGTGCCTACGAGCAGTACTTC
CASAPVTQGAVRRAYEQYF
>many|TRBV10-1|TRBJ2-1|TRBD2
TGCGCCAGCCATAGCGGGAGGTTTAATGAGCAGTTCTTC
CASHSGRFNEQFF
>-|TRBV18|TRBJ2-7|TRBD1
TGTGCCAGCTCAGGACGAGCAGGGGGTTTATGGGAGCAGTACTTC
CASSGRAGGLWEQYF
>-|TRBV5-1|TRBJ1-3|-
TGCGCCAGCAGCTTGTGGGGAGGTAACTCTGGAAACACCATATATTTT
CASSLWGGNSGNTIYF
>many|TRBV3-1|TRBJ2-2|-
TGTGCCAGCAGCCAAGAGGCAGCCGCCGGGGAGCTGTTTTTT
CASSQEAAAGELFF
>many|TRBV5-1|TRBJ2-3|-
TGCGCCAGCAGCTTCATTGCGGGCGGGGTCACAGATACGCAGTATTTT
CASSFIAGGVTDTQYF
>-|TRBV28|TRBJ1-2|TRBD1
TGTGCCAGCAGTTTATTTTTCAGGGACAGGGGGGGTTACACCTTC
CASSLFFRDRGGYTF